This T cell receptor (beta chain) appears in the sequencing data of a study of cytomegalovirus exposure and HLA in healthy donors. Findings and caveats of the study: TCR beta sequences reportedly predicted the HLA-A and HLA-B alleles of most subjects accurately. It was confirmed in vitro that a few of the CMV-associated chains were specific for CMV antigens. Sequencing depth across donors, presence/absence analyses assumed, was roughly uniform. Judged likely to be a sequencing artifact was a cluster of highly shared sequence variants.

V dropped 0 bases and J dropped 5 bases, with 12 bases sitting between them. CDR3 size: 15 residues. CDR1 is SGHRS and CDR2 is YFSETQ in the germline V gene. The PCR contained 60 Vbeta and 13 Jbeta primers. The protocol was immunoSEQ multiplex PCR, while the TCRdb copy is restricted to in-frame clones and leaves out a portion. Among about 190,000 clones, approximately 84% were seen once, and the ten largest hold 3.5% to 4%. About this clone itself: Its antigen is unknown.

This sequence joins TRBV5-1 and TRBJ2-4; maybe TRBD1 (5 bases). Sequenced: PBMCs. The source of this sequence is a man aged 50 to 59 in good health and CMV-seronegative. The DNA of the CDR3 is TGCGCCAGCAGCTTGGAGGGCCAGGGCCAAAACATTCAGTACTTC. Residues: CASSLEGQGQNIQYF.